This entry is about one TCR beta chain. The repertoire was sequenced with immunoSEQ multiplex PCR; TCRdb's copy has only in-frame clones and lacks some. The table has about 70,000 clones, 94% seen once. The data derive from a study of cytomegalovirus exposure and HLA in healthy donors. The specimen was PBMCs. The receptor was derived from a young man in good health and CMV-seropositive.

CDR3 bases: TGTGCCAGCAGCCTTTACGGGGGAGACTACGAGCAGTACTTC. This codes for CASSLYGGDYEQYF. The chain carries TRBV14 and TRBJ2-7, with a tentative D call TRBD2 (6 bases). The germline V and J ends were trimmed by 4 bases and 3 bases, with 13 bases remaining between them. The germline V gene has CDR1 SGHDN and CDR2 FVKESK. This CDR3 region has 14 residues.